This T cell receptor beta chain stems from a study of regulatory T cells in long-lasting Graves disease (dated by TCRdb to the early 2020s). For the wider study: Persistent Graves' disease was defined as antithyroid drug treatment for over 5 years with persistently positive TSH receptor autoantibodies. This study used TCR sequencing and RNA sequencing of peripheral blood to compare persistent Graves' disease patients against newly diagnosed Graves' disease patients. The study was conducted in China and was registered as a clinical trial. A total of approximately 35 samples were covered by TCR sequencing, comprising around 13 persistent and roughly 20 newly diagnosed Graves' disease patients. Persistent Graves' disease patients in the clinical cohort had taken antithyroid drugs for around 11 years on average.

On the study overall, not on this receptor specifically: Compared with newly diagnosed patients, patients with persistent Graves' disease had lower TCR Shannon entropy and fewer highly expanded clones, which suggests clonal expansion. Because the primary lesion, thyroid tissue, could not be accessed, the study looked at peripheral blood alone. Patients with persistent disease shared more public clonotypes (approximately 2,500) than newly diagnosed patients did (about 970). Sequencing and analysis were limited to the TCR beta chain. As a limitation, the authors acknowledged that the small sample size may reduce accuracy. Preferential use of TRBV28, TRBJ1-2 and TRBJ2-5 was observed in persistent disease, whereas TRBV20-1 and TRBJ2-1 were favored in newly diagnosed disease.

The sample holds a few counts of this clonotype. Its antigen has not been determined. Per-base quality was not reported, and no clone a single base away is much larger than it. The sample's time point label, in plain terms: persistent/refractory GD, antithyroid drugs over 5 years with positive TRAb. For both TCR sequencing and RNA sequencing, RNA was extracted from PBMCs in TRIzol. The diagnosis of Graves' disease followed American Thyroid Association guidelines. The patients came from an endocrinology department in Xi'an, China. Each patient gave 9 to 10 milliliters of peripheral blood, collected in an EDTA anticoagulant tube. Ficoll Paque Plus density gradient separation was used to isolate PBMCs, and no additional T cell sorting was done. An Agilent 2100 Bioanalyzer and agarose gel were used to assess RNA quality, and a NanoDrop 2000 was used to measure RNA concentration. V is pared back by 3 bases and J by 0 bases, with 8 bases lying between the germline termini. The germline V gene (reference sequence) supplies CDR1 LNHDA and CDR2 SQIVND. From its cysteine to its phenylalanine, the CDR3 spans 15 amino acids. The entry retains the CDR3 DNA only, 45 bases that are in frame from base 1.

Library creation used multiplex PCR. Reads for this sample came from an Illumina HiSeq 4000. iRepertoire HTBI primers and Arm-PCR amplification of CDR3 regions were used to construct TCR beta libraries. Before sequencing, the PCR products underwent gel purification. The original pipeline was this. A total of around 66 TRBV and approximately 15 TRBJ segments were identified across samples and were used for gene usage analysis of CDR3 amino acid clonotypes. COPE and FqMerger were used to merge filtered high-quality paired reads into contigs. BLAST was used to align contigs to IMGT TRBV, TRBD and TRBJ reference genes, and CDR3 was defined according to IMGT. Any clonotype with a frequency above 0.1% was classified as a highly expanded clone. Shannon entropy served as the measure of repertoire diversity, while the Gini coefficient captured V-J evenness. Public clonotypes were defined as clonotypes shared by more than one individual. TCRdb reanalyzed the raw reads on its own, using fastp at Q25 for trimming and MiXCR for clone calling, and kept in-frame beta chains. Under each unique CDR3 protein, matching rows form one entry showing the most common genes and DNA. Clone size and V and J calls follow TCRdb, not the original study. The sample table contains about 430,000 distinct CDR3 sequences; only one count was recorded for around a fifth of them. The top ten clones comprise roughly an eighth of the sample.

This receptor was taken from a female donor with Graves disease. The material was peripheral blood mononuclear cells (PBMCs), obtained when the disease was refractory, from a patient treated with antithyroid drugs. Here the chain combines TRBV19 and TRBJ1-4, with the D gene too uncertain to name. The CDR3 protein sequence reads: CASSIRQATNEKLFF. The sequenced DNA: TGTGCCAGTAGTATCCGACAAGCAACTAATGAAAAACTGTTTTTT. Reference TRBV19 and TRBJ1-4 genes cover what lies past the CDR3, so the full variable domain is DGGITQSPKYLFRKEGQNVTLSCEQNLNHDAMYWYRQDPGQGLRLIYYSQIVNDFQKGDIAEGYSVSREKKESFPLTVTSAQKNPTAFYLCASSIRQATNEKLFFGSGTQLSVL.